The 9 T cell receptor beta chains given below trace back to one sample, sequenced in a study of radiotherapy plus CTLA-4 blockade in lung cancer. Clones were read by immunoSEQ multiplex PCR, and TCRdb kept only the in-frame ones, dropping some. The table includes about 60,000 clones, around three quarters detected once. Sequenced material: peripheral blood, taken from a patient treated with radiotherapy plus ipilimumab. These receptors were obtained from a human donor with non-small cell lung cancer whose response to radiotherapy plus ipilimumab could not be evaluated.

The chain recombines TRBV7-3 with TRBJ2-3; a weak D match, TRBD1 (6 bases). V lost 4 bases to trimming and J lost 3 bases, with 8 bases between them. CDR3 length: 13 amino acids. The germline V gene has CDR1 SGHTA and CDR2 FQGTGA. CDR3: CASSSTGTDTQYF. CDR3 coding DNA: TGTGCCAGCAGCTCCACAGGGACAGATACGCAGTATTTT.

This chain joins TRBV9 and TRBJ1-1, with D perhaps TRBD1 (6 bases). There are 15 residues in the CDR3. Germline CDR1 is SGDLS and CDR2 is YYNGEE. V was clipped by 0 bases and J by 3 bases, with 12 bases between them. The CDR3 sequence is CASSVVSGVDTEAFF. For the CDR3, the DNA is TGTGCCAGCAGCGTAGTCTCAGGGGTGGACACTGAAGCTTTCTTT.

The table lists this clone with a count of one. V gene TRBV2 combines with J gene TRBJ1-1, with 7 positions matching TRBD1. The CDR3 has 13 amino acids. The germline V gene has CDR1 SNHLY and CDR2 FYNNEI. Trimming took 4 bases from V and 4 from J; bases not matched to a gene: 3. DNA for the CDR3: TGTGCCAGCAGTGTCTCAGGGGGCACTGAAGCTTTCTTT. It encodes CASSVSGGTEAFF.

There are a few counts of this clone. The rearrangement uses TRBV10-2 and TRBJ1-5; weak D call: TRBD1 (6 bases). V was cut by 6 bases and J by 7 bases, with 13 bases left in between. The CDR3 runs 13 residues. The V gene's germline CDR1 is WSHSY and CDR2 SAAADI. CDR3 amino acids: CASRDRLGQPQHF. CDR3 DNA: TGCGCCAGCAGGGACAGATTAGGCCAGCCCCAGCATTTT.

The chain recombines TRBV19 with TRBJ1-1; possible D gene TRBD1, 5 bases. The V end lost 6 bases, the J end lost 4 bases, and 21 bases lay between the germline ends. This CDR3 has 16 residues. Germline V lookup: CDR1 LNHDA, CDR2 SQIVND (reference sequence). CDR3 nucleotides: TGTGCCAGTAGCCCGCCCGGTCCTCTGGGGGGCACTGAAGCTTTCTTT. Translated: CASSPPGPLGGTEAFF.

CDR3: CASSLGTSIAYEQYF. In DNA form, the CDR3 reads TGTGCCAGCAGTTTAGGGACTAGTATCGCCTACGAGCAGTACTTC. J is TRBJ2-7 and V is TRBV28; 8 bases are a match to TRBD2. CDR1 and CDR2 (germline): MDHEN, SYDVKM. The CDR3 contains 15 residues. J lost 2 bases, V lost 2 bases, and 5 bases had no gene match.

The V call is TRBV2, the J call TRBJ1-2; D remains unclear. The CDR3 runs 16 residues. Germline V lookup: CDR1 SNHLY, CDR2 FYNNEI. Trimming cost V 4 bases and J 0 bases, with 15 bases left between them. CDR3 protein: CASSASLPGTNYGYTF. The CDR3 DNA sequence: TGTGCCAGCAGTGCGTCGTTACCCGGGACTAACTATGGCTACACCTTC.

The CDR3 DNA is TGCGCCAGCAGCCCCGACTGGGTCGAGCAGTACTTC. Amino acid sequence: CASSPDWVEQYF. The chain links TRBV5-1 to TRBJ2-7; no firm D call. This CDR3 contains 12 residues. Deletions cut 4 bases from V and 6 bases from J, with 11 bases between. Germline lookup yields CDR1 SGHRS and CDR2 YFSETQ.

This clone showed up just once. The chain recombines TRBV6-5 with TRBJ1-4, with 8 bases matching TRBD1. With V trimmed by 4 bases and J by 10 bases, 8 bases remained unmatched. CDR1 and CDR2 from the germline V gene are MNHEY and SVGAGI. The CDR3 is 14 residues long. The CDR3 DNA reads TGTGCCAGCAGTTTTGGACAGGGAACGGTAAAACTGTTTTTT. Protein sequence: CASSFGQGTVKLFF.